This T cell receptor (beta chain) originates from a study of blood T cell repertoires in COVID-19. Across the study: PBMCs, B-cell-depleted T cells, or T cells were the source of the cDNA or gDNA that made up the material.

Clones were sequenced by immunoSEQ multiplex PCR, and TCRdb holds only the in-frame ones, with some missing. Of around 120,000 clones listed, 69% were seen once; the top ten hold around 6.3%. Germline lookup yields CDR1 SGHRS and CDR2 YFSETQ. CDR3 size: 16 residues. Deletions cut 4 bases from V and 0 bases from J, with 13 bases between. The sequencing input was peripheral blood. The chain combines TRBV5-1 with TRBJ1-4, with D tentatively TRBD1 (6 bases). This TCR came from a man older than 75 with acute or convalescent COVID-19. CDR3 amino acids: CASSRTGHTTNEKLFF. CDR3 sequence (DNA): TGCGCCAGCAGCCGGACGGGACATACAACTAATGAAAAACTGTTTTTT.